One sample yielded the 19 T cell receptor beta chains listed below, sequenced in a study of neurological immune-mediated disorders. Via MiXCR, TCRdb re-called the 5' RACE reads, giving one row per CDR3 protein. The sample yields some 46,000 distinct CDR3 sequences, approximately 10% seen once. The sequencing input was PBMCs. These receptor sequences come from a man between 65 and 85 years old with HTLV-1-associated myelopathy (HAM/TSP).

This clonotype was found many times. The V call is TRBV7-2, the J call TRBJ2-1; unclear D gene. The germline V and J ends were trimmed by 0 bases and 5 bases, with 11 bases remaining between them. Germline V gene lookup returns CDR1 SGHTA and CDR2 FQGNSA. The CDR3 runs 15 residues. The CDR3 DNA is TGTGCCAGCAGCTTAGCGGAAGTGAGAAACAATGAGCAGTTCTTC. Its protein product is CASSLAEVRNNEQFF.

This clonotype appeared many times. The CDR3 DNA sequence: TGTGCCAGCAAGGACTACGTTAGGGGGGCCAACGTCCTGACTTTC. Encoded protein: CASKDYVRGANVLTF. This chain links TRBV6-6 with TRBJ2-6, with D possibly TRBD2 on 6 matching bases. With 7 bases removed from V and 4 bases from J, the gap between germline ends came to 14 bases. The CDR3 covers 15 residues. Germline CDR1 is MNHNY and CDR2 is SVGAGI (reference sequence).

There are many counts of this clonotype. V gene TRBV12-3 or TRBV12-4 combines with J gene TRBJ2-5; 8 nucleotides align to TRBD1. The V and J ends lost 3 bases and 1 base, in that order; junction bases with no gene match: 7. This CDR3 is built from 16 residues. This chain's CDR3 is CASSFGTGDGQETQYF. The CDR3 DNA reads TGTGCCAGCAGTTTTGGGACAGGTGACGGCCAAGAGACCCAGTACTTC.

This clonotype has at least ten counts. The chain combines TRBV7-8 with TRBJ1-1; no clear D. The CDR3 runs to 14 residues. V was trimmed by 3 bases and J by 6 bases, leaving 14 bases between them. Germline V gene sequence: CDR1 SGHVS, CDR2 FQNEAQ. The CDR3 DNA reads TGTGCCAGCAGCTTTTCCGGACGGACGGCTGAAGCTTTCTTT. Protein product: CASSFSGRTAEAFF.

This clonotype was detected many times. The gene calls are TRBV12-5 and TRBJ2-2; D may be TRBD1 (6 bases). This CDR3 is built from 14 residues. The V gene's germline CDR1 is LGHNT and CDR2 FRNRAP. Trimming removed 6 bases from V and 6 bases from J, with 14 bases in between. CDR3 sequence reads: CASGSFRGPGELFF. Here the CDR3 DNA reads TGTGCTAGTGGGTCGTTCAGGGGCCCCGGGGAGCTGTTTTTT.

This clonotype was seen many times. This chain uses TRBV28 with TRBJ1-3; no firm D call. This CDR3 is built from 12 residues. Germline CDR1 is MDHEN and CDR2 is SYDVKM. Between the trimmed V and J ends, which lost 3 bases and 7 bases, there was a span of 7 bases. CDR3 bases: TGTGCCAGCAGTTTTTCCGGTAACACCATATATTTT. The encoded protein is CASSFSGNTIYF.

This clonotype was picked up many times. The J gene is TRBJ2-5, the V gene TRBV11-2; D ambiguous. The germline V and J ends were trimmed by 5 bases and 9 bases, with 16 bases remaining between them. The CDR3 totals 13 residues. Per the germline V gene, CDR1 is SGHAT and CDR2 is FQNNGV. The CDR3 spells CASSPTRGAAQYF. The CDR3 DNA follows: TGTGCCAGCAGCCCTACGAGAGGAGCCGCCCAGTACTTC.

On this clonotype itself: This may stem from a read error, because a much larger clone lies one nucleotide away. The rearrangement links TRBV5-5 to TRBJ2-7; no clear D. Germline CDR1 and CDR2: SGHKS and YYEKEE (reference sequence). The length of the CDR3 is 13 residues. V dropped 4 bases and J dropped 3 bases, with 11 bases sitting between them. The CDR3 DNA reads as TGTGCCAGCAGCCACAAGGGTCACTACGAGCAGTACTTC. The encoded protein is CASSHKGHYEQYF.

This clonotype was counted at least ten times. The genes are TRBV10-3 and TRBJ2-3; no reliable D call. The CDR3 contains 16 residues. Per the germline V gene, CDR1 is ENHRY and CDR2 is SYGVKD. Trimming cost V 0 bases and J 0 bases, with 10 bases left between them. The CDR3 sequence: CAISESGISSTDTQYF. CDR3 bases: TGTGCCATCAGTGAGTCGGGGATTTCTAGCACAGATACGCAGTATTTT.

This clonotype showed up many times. J is TRBJ1-5 and V is TRBV15; 12 bases are a match to TRBD1. Trimming removed 5 bases from V and 4 bases from J; junction bases left unmatched: 12. The CDR3 is 18 amino acids. Germline assignment: CDR1 LNHNV and CDR2 YYDKDF (reference sequence). CDR3 in amino acids: CATSSGTGGAHRNQPQHF. CDR3 nucleotide sequence: TGTGCCACCAGCTCCGGGACAGGGGGCGCCCATAGGAATCAGCCCCAGCATTTT.

This chain joins TRBV28 and TRBJ1-1, with no clear D. Germline CDR1 reads MDHEN; CDR2 reads SYDVKM. The CDR3 runs to 11 residues. The CDR3 DNA reads as TGTTCCTGCAGTTTAGGCAGTAAAGCTTTCTTT. Residues: CSCSLGSKAFF.

This clonotype has at least ten counts. The rearrangement uses TRBV20-1 and TRBJ2-3, with 10 bases that match TRBD2. Trimming removed 5 bases from V and 4 bases from J; junction bases left unmatched: 6. The germline V gene encodes CDR1 DFQATT and CDR2 SNEGSKA (reference sequence). CDR3 length: 14 residues. The DNA of the CDR3 is TGCAGTGCTGGCGGGCTAGCGGGAGCAGATACGCAGTATTTT. It encodes CSAGGLAGADTQYF.

This clonotype was recorded at least ten times. The chain recombines TRBV5-1 with TRBJ2-1; TRBD2 matches at 7 bases. The junction had 12 bases not matched to a gene; V was cut back by 6 bases and J by 6 bases. The length of the CDR3 is 15 residues. Germline V gene data show CDR1 as SGHRS and CDR2 as YFSETQ. The CDR3 reads CASTRQRETGNEQFF. The DNA of the CDR3 is TGCGCCAGCACCCGACAGCGGGAAACGGGCAATGAGCAGTTCTTC.

This clonotype was counted many times. CDR3 sequence reads: CASSLGGGVEAGDTQYF. CDR3 in DNA: TGTGCCAGCAGTTTAGGAGGGGGCGTCGAGGCGGGAGATACGCAGTATTTT. The V call is TRBV28, the J call TRBJ2-3; weak D call: TRBD1 (7 bases). This CDR3 has 17 residues. Looked up from germline, CDR1 is MDHEN and CDR2 is SYDVKM. The V end lost 2 bases, the J end lost 5 bases, and 20 bases lay between the germline ends.

At least ten counts were recorded for this clonotype. The gene calls are TRBV11-2 and TRBJ2-3, with 7 positions matching TRBD2. V trimming: 4 bases; J trimming: 3 bases; junction bases outside the gene matches: 16. The CDR3 loop spans 18 amino acids. Germline CDR1 is SGHAT and CDR2 is FQNNGV. The DNA for the CDR3 is TGTGCCAGCAGCTCCCGCCCGACTATTGGGGGGGGGACAGATACGCAGTATTTT. Its protein product is CASSSRPTIGGGTDTQYF.

V is TRBV18 and J is TRBJ1-4; TRBD1 might be the D (5 bases). The CDR3 spans 17 residues. V lost 3 bases to trimming and J lost 8 bases, with 22 bases between them. CDR1 and CDR2 (germline): KGHSH, LQKENI. CDR3 loop: CASSPPVEAWGWEKLFF. In nucleotides, the CDR3 is TGTGCCAGCTCACCTCCTGTGGAAGCGTGGGGCTGGGAAAAACTGTTTTTT.

Ten or more counts support this clonotype. The V gene is TRBV25-1, the J gene TRBJ2-5; 7 nucleotides agree with TRBD1. V shed 3 bases, J shed 1 base, and the junction held 2 bases outside the gene matches. CDR3 length: 14 amino acids. CDR1 and CDR2 from the germline V gene are MGHDK and SYGVNS. This CDR3 reads CASSDNRGQETQYF. CDR3 nucleotides: TGTGCCAGCAGTGACAACAGGGGCCAAGAGACCCAGTACTTC.

A few counts support this clonotype. The chain couples TRBV11-2 to TRBJ2-5, with 7 bases that match TRBD1. From germline, CDR1 is SGHAT and CDR2 FQNNGV. V shed 5 bases, J shed 7 bases, and the junction held 7 bases outside the gene matches. This CDR3 is built from 13 residues. CDR3 DNA sequence: TGTGCCAGCAGCATGTCAAGGACAGGGACCCAGTACTTC. Amino acid sequence: CASSMSRTGTQYF.

This clonotype appeared many times. The genes are TRBV6-2 or TRBV6-3 and TRBJ2-1; 8 bases line up with TRBD1. With V trimmed by 1 base and J by 4 bases, 6 bases remained unmatched. The CDR3 covers 16 residues. CDR1 MNHEY and CDR2 SVGEGT come from the germline V gene. CDR3 DNA sequence: TGTGCCAGCAGTTACTATAGGACAGGGATGTACAATGAGCAGTTCTTC. Translating it yields CASSYYRTGMYNEQFF.